What follows is one T cell receptor beta chain and its context. Its antigen is unknown. Germline V gives CDR1 LNHNV, CDR2 YYDKDF (reference sequence). This CDR3 has 16 amino acids. V lost 5 bases and J lost 4; bases outside the gene matches: 11. This sample was taken from a study of cytotoxic CD8 clonotypes in ibrutinib-treated CLL. Study summary: The patients comprised 11 relapsed/refractory and roughly 15 treatment-naive cases, some 17 IGHV unmutated.

The method was immunoSEQ multiplex PCR; TCRdb's version includes in-frame clones alone and lacks a portion of them. The repertoire consists of some 50,000 clones, with 57% occurring once and the leading ten covering under 35%. The study, taken as a whole, reports: There were few public clonotypes, and on treatment they contracted or stayed stable. Baseline clonality exceeded age-matched healthy donors and tracked circulating CD8+ T-cell counts.

The chain is built from TRBV15 and TRBJ2-5; 9 positions agree with TRBD1. The receptor was isolated from a human donor with chronic lymphocytic leukemia. The specimen was PBMCs, collected after 24 months of ibrutinib treatment. In DNA, the CDR3 is TGTGCCACCAGCTCACCGCGACAGGGGGTGGGAGAGACCCAGTACTTC. It specifies CATSSPRQGVGETQYF.